The rows below give T cell receptor beta chains drawn from one sample of a study of CD8 T cells in ankylosing spondylitis. TCRdb re-derived calls from the 5' RACE reads in MiXCR, one entry per CDR3 protein. The profile shows tens of thousands of distinct CDR3 sequences, roughly 6.2% of them singletons. The sample consisted of synovial fluid, either unsorted or a sorted T cell fraction (not recorded which). The receptor source for this set is a male donor with ankylosing spondylitis. CDR3s include the opening cysteine and the closing phenylalanine or tryptophan. A D gene is named only where the DNA matches it firmly. Size values are once, few and many counts, or a class for expanded clones, and some rows have none.

V	J	size	D	CDR3	DNA
TRBV14	TRBJ2-1	many	TRBD2	CASSHLTSGSRNEQFF	TGTGCCAGCAGCCACCTGACTAGCGGGAGTAGAAATGAGCAGTTCTTC
TRBV6-1	TRBJ2-1	many	.	CASSAERLEQFF	TGTGCCAGCAGTGCTGAGCGGCTTGAGCAGTTCTTC
TRBV7-7	TRBJ2-1	once	.	CASSQTPGNEQFF	TGTGCTAGCAGCCAGACGCCGGGCAATGAGCAGTTCTTC
TRBV3-1	TRBJ2-1	many	TRBD2	CASSQDSVAGADEQFF	TGTGCCAGCAGCCAAGACTCGGTAGCGGGAGCGGATGAGCAGTTCTTC
TRBV9	TRBJ2-6	medium-sized	.	CASSAHPGARSGANVLTF	TGTGCCAGCAGCGCCCATCCAGGGGCCCGCTCTGGGGCCAACGTCCTGACTTTC
TRBV10-3	TRBJ1-1	many	.	CAISLQGTNTEAFF	TGTGCCATCAGCCTACAGGGCACGAACACTGAAGCTTTCTTT
TRBV28	TRBJ2-7	.	.	CASSLISGGVYEQYF	TGTGCCAGCAGTTTAATATCTGGGGGAGTCTACGAGCAGTACTTC
TRBV19	TRBJ2-3	.	.	CASRQVGDTQYF	TGTGCCAGTAGGCAGGTTGGAGATACGCAGTATTTT
TRBV30	TRBJ1-2	.	.	CAWSGVANYGYTF	TGTGCCTGGAGTGGCGTCGCTAACTATGGCTACACCTTC
TRBV10-3	TRBJ2-1	many	.	CAISESSRVNEQFF	TGTGCCATCAGTGAGTCAAGTAGGGTCAATGAGCAGTTCTTC
TRBV19	TRBJ2-1	.	.	CASSITSSFQNEQFF	TGTGCCAGTAGTATCACTAGCTCATTCCAAAATGAGCAGTTCTTC
TRBV11-2	TRBJ2-3	few	.	CASSSRRWGSGTSTDTQYF	TGTGCCAGCAGCTCCCGGAGGTGGGGTAGCGGAACTAGCACAGATACGCAGTATTTT
TRBV11-3	TRBJ1-1	few	.	CASSASRGRNTEAFF	TGTGCCAGCAGCGCTAGCCGGGGAAGGAACACTGAAGCTTTCTTT
TRBV29-1	TRBJ2-1	.	TRBD2	CSTRTSGSLNEQFF	TGCAGCACCCGGACTAGCGGGAGTTTGAATGAGCAGTTCTTC
TRBV29-1	TRBJ1-1	many	.	CSVDWGRTEAFF	TGCAGCGTTGACTGGGGACGCACTGAAGCTTTCTTT
TRBV6-1	TRBJ2-5	.	TRBD2	CASSAEAGTLRTQYF	TGTGCCAGCAGTGCCGAAGCGGGAACTCTACGGACCCAGTACTTC
TRBV5-6	TRBJ1-1	many	.	CASSVIAAGNTEAFF	TGTGCCAGCAGCGTAATCGCAGCCGGGAACACTGAAGCTTTCTTT
TRBV5-1	TRBJ2-1	many	TRBD2	CASSLVDGRAGAYNEQFF	TGCGCCAGCAGCTTGGTGGACGGGAGGGCCGGGGCCTACAATGAGCAGTTCTTC
TRBV2	TRBJ2-5	many	TRBD2	CASSVKREVGETQYF	TGTGCCAGCAGTGTGAAGCGGGAGGTCGGAGAGACCCAGTACTTC
TRBV28	TRBJ1-2	few	.	CASRTTGISGYTF	TGTGCCAGCAGAACAACAGGGATTAGTGGCTACACCTTC
TRBV5-5	TRBJ2-3	many	.	CASSQGISTDTQYF	TGTGCCAGCAGCCAGGGGATAAGCACAGATACGCAGTATTTT
TRBV5-1	TRBJ2-2	many	TRBD2	CASSLRAGGPNTGELFF	TGCGCCAGCAGCTTGAGGGCGGGAGGGCCGAACACCGGGGAGCTGTTTTTT
TRBV5-1	TRBJ2-2	medium-sized	.	CASRGTQNTGELFF	TGCGCCAGCCGAGGGACACAGAACACCGGGGAGCTGTTTTTT
TRBV6-1	TRBJ2-7	.	.	CASSEVQGSLEQYF	TGTGCCAGCAGTGAGGTCCAGGGTTCTCTCGAGCAGTACTTC
TRBV2	TRBJ2-2	.	TRBD2	CATRLAGDTGELFF	TGTGCCACCAGACTAGCGGGAGATACCGGGGAGCTGTTTTTT
TRBV28	TRBJ2-7	.	TRBD1	CASSLADRGIYEQYF	TGTGCCAGCAGTTTAGCTGACAGGGGAATTTACGAGCAGTACTTC
TRBV2	TRBJ2-5	.	.	CASSGGQVGLQETQYF	TGTGCCAGCAGTGGGGGACAGGTGGGACTACAAGAGACCCAGTACTTC
TRBV4-3	TRBJ2-3	.	TRBD2	CASSQVGTTGTDTQYF	TGCGCCAGCAGCCAAGTTGGGACTACCGGCACAGATACGCAGTATTTT
TRBV12-3/TRBV12-4	TRBJ1-1	many	.	CASSPTRENTEAFF	TGTGCCAGCAGTCCGACCAGGGAGAACACTGAAGCTTTCTTT
TRBV28	TRBJ1-5	few	TRBD1	CASSFEPSRGPNQPQHF	TGTGCCAGCAGTTTTGAGCCTTCTAGGGGGCCCAATCAGCCCCAGCATTTT
TRBV10-3	TRBJ1-2	.	.	CAISDDPAGGYTF	TGTGCCATCAGTGATGACCCCGCCGGTGGCTACACCTTC
TRBV24-1	TRBJ1-5	many	.	CATSDLKGTFNQPQHF	TGTGCCACCAGTGATTTGAAGGGGACCTTCAATCAGCCCCAGCATTTT
TRBV20-1	TRBJ1-6	many	.	CSASEGSSYNSPLHF	TGCAGTGCTAGTGAGGGAAGCTCCTATAATTCACCCCTCCACTTT
TRBV19	TRBJ2-1	many	TRBD1	CASSNRGVNEQFF	TGTGCCAGTAGTAACAGGGGAGTCAATGAGCAGTTCTTC
TRBV11-3	TRBJ2-1	few	TRBD1	CASSPRDRGNNEQFF	TGTGCCAGCAGCCCCCGGGACAGGGGGAACAATGAGCAGTTCTTC
TRBV18	TRBJ1-6	few	TRBD1	CASSSFPGQNNSPLHF	TGTGCCAGCTCATCTTTCCCGGGACAGAATAATTCACCCCTCCACTTT
TRBV21-1	TRBJ2-7	many	.	CASSKGVWDDDYEQYF	TGTGCCAGCAGCAAAGGTGTCTGGGACGACGACTACGAGCAGTACTTC
TRBV18	TRBJ2-2	.	TRBD1	CASSPSRTGDLWELFF	TGTGCCAGCTCACCGTCGAGGACAGGGGACCTTTGGGAGCTGTTTTTT
TRBV20-1	TRBJ2-1	many	TRBD2	CSAKRGYNEQFF	TGCAGTGCTAAGCGGGGATACAATGAGCAGTTCTTC
TRBV3-1	TRBJ1-2	.	.	CASSQLSRGYTF	TGTGCCAGCAGCCAGTTGTCCCGAGGCTACACCTTC
TRBV19	TRBJ1-2	many	.	CASSIGTGRTNYGYTF	TGTGCCAGTAGTATCGGAACAGGGAGGACTAACTATGGCTACACCTTC
TRBV5-6	TRBJ2-7	many	.	CASSRALGGAYEQYF	TGTGCCAGCAGCCGGGCACTTGGAGGGGCCTACGAGCAGTACTTC
TRBV24-1	TRBJ1-6	many	TRBD1	CATRTTSRDRGSSNSPLHF	TGTGCCACCAGAACGACCTCCCGGGACAGGGGATCGAGCAATTCACCCCTCCACTTT
TRBV12-3/TRBV12-4	TRBJ1-2	medium-sized	.	CASSYILTGLYGYTF	TGTGCCAGCAGTTACATCCTGACAGGACTCTATGGCTACACCTTC
TRBV28	TRBJ2-1	few	TRBD2	CATRTSGGAYNEQFF	TGTGCCACCCGAACGAGCGGGGGGGCCTACAATGAGCAGTTCTTC
TRBV5-1	TRBJ2-2	.	.	CASSFGRNTNTGELFF	TGCGCCAGCAGCTTTGGACGGAATACGAACACCGGGGAGCTGTTTTTT
TRBV5-8	TRBJ2-7	.	.	CAGRYRARDEQYF	TGTGCCGGCAGGTACAGGGCGAGAGACGAGCAGTACTTC
TRBV2	TRBJ2-7	few	TRBD1	CASSGDRFSYEQYF	TGTGCCAGCAGTGGGGACAGGTTCTCCTACGAGCAGTACTTC
TRBV6-2/TRBV6-3	TRBJ2-7	many	.	CASSTNRNEQYF	TGTGCCAGCAGTACAAACAGGAACGAGCAGTACTTC
TRBV19	TRBJ1-2	.	.	CASSQVGYGYTF	TGTGCCAGTAGTCAGGTCGGCTATGGCTACACCTTC
TRBV19	TRBJ1-5	few	.	CASRYASQPQHF	TGTGCCAGTCGCTATGCAAGTCAGCCCCAGCATTTT
TRBV29-1	TRBJ2-1	.	.	CSVAPWGTYNEQFF	TGCAGCGTGGCCCCGTGGGGGACGTACAATGAGCAGTTCTTC
TRBV5-1	TRBJ2-5	few	.	CASSLLSAGQETQYF	TGCGCCAGCAGCTTGTTGTCAGCAGGCCAAGAGACCCAGTACTTC
TRBV5-1	TRBJ2-1	few	.	CASSFQWSGNEQFF	TGCGCCAGCAGCTTTCAGTGGTCTGGCAATGAGCAGTTCTTC
TRBV5-1	TRBJ2-2	few	.	CASSQVPNTGELFF	TGCGCCAGCAGTCAAGTCCCGAACACCGGGGAGCTGTTTTTT
TRBV4-1	TRBJ2-3	many	TRBD2	CASSQRGLADTDTQYF	TGCGCCAGCAGCCAACGGGGACTAGCGGACACAGATACGCAGTATTTT
TRBV20-1	TRBJ1-3	many	TRBD1	CSAVGGVSGNTIYF	TGCAGTGCCGTAGGGGGCGTTTCTGGAAACACCATATATTTT
TRBV19	TRBJ1-1	many	.	CASIISGGEAFF	TGTGCCAGTATCATATCTGGGGGTGAAGCTTTCTTT